This T cell receptor beta chain is drawn from a study of PD-1 blockade in classical Hodgkin lymphoma. Study-wide results and caveats: It was among complete responders that baseline diversity resembled that of newly diagnosed patients. Healthy donors reportedly exceeded newly diagnosed patients in baseline TCR diversity.

Assay used: immunoSEQ multiplex PCR; TCRdb lists only in-frame clones, some missing. This sample yields tens of thousands of clones, of which more than 70% are seen a single time; more than 5% belongs to the top ten. The V end was cut by 1 base, the J end by 6 bases, with 15 bases between. This CDR3 contains 15 residues. CDR1 is SGHDN, CDR2 FVKESK, per germline. This clone came up once. Its antigen is not identified. All patients experienced relapse after autologous stem cell transplantation, and brentuximab vedotin exposure was variable. The rearrangement links TRBV14 to TRBJ1-1; D possibly corresponds to TRBD1 (5 bases). The material sequenced was peripheral blood mononuclear cells (PBMCs), taken before the second cycle of nivolumab. The source is a human donor with classical Hodgkin lymphoma. The CDR3 bases are TGTGCCAGCAGCCAAGTTGGGGCCTCGGGTTCTGAAGCTTTCTTT. Translating it yields CASSQVGASGSEAFF.